Below are 32 T cell receptor beta chains sequenced from a single sample in a study of T-cell memory formation after mild COVID-19. TCRdb re-called the 5' RACE reads with MiXCR, one entry per CDR3 protein. The sample includes 400,000 to 550,000 distinct CDR3 sequences, 20% to 30% of them seen just once. Sequencing input: PBMCs or a T cell subset sorted from them (not recorded which). Receptor source: an adult woman who had mild COVID-19 (a few samples of this study predate the infection). Cell type and time point are not known.

The chain uses TRBV5-4 and TRBJ2-4; 7 bases line up with TRBD1. V lost 4 bases and J lost 5; bases outside the gene matches: 12. The V gene's germline CDR1 is SGHNT and CDR2 YYREEE (reference sequence). The CDR3 extends over 16 amino acids. The CDR3 DNA follows: TGTGCCAGCAGCCCCAGGGCACGGGACAGAGAAAACATTCAGTACTTC. As protein: CASSPRARDRENIQYF.

This clonotype has more than one count but fewer than ten. The chain carries TRBV3-1 and TRBJ2-7; TRBD2 aligns across 11 bases. This CDR3 is built from 16 residues. CDR1 and CDR2 (germline): LGHDT, YNNKEL (reference sequence). The ends lost 5 bases at V and 6 bases at J; junction bases unmatched: 12. The CDR3 protein is CASSESRVAGGREQYF. The DNA of the CDR3 is TGTGCCAGCAGCGAAAGTCGAGTAGCGGGAGGGCGCGAGCAGTACTTC.

The rearrangement joins TRBV20-1 to TRBJ2-7, with D tentatively TRBD1 (6 bases). CDR1 and CDR2 from the germline V gene are DFQATT and SNEGSKA (reference sequence). Trimming shortened V by 4 bases and J by 3 bases, and 19 bases separated the two germline ends. This CDR3 spans 15 amino acids. CDR3 DNA sequence: TGCAGTGCTAACCCTCCGACAGGCGCCGTCTACGAGCAGTACTTC. Amino acid sequence: CSANPPTGAVYEQYF.

The rearrangement links TRBV4-2 to TRBJ2-7, with D perhaps TRBD2 (5 bases). V was clipped by 1 base and J by 3 bases, with 22 bases between them. From germline, CDR1 is LGHNA and CDR2 YNFKEQ. This CDR3 is 18 amino acids long. Here the CDR3 reads CASSQAEGEGRMFYEQYF. In DNA form, the CDR3 reads TGTGCCAGCAGCCAAGCAGAGGGTGAGGGCCGGATGTTCTACGAGCAGTACTTC.

V is TRBV18 and J is TRBJ2-1; 11 bases are a match to TRBD2. This CDR3 region has 16 residues. J was trimmed by 8 bases and V by 0 bases; bases with no gene match: 6. Germline values: CDR1 KGHSH, CDR2 LQKENI. The DNA of the CDR3 is TGTGCCAGCTCACCACCCCTGACTAGCGGGATCGATGAGCAGTTCTTC. This encodes CASSPPLTSGIDEQFF.

This clonotype showed up just a few times. The chain employs TRBV4-3 and TRBJ2-6; unclear D gene. The CDR3 length is 17 residues. Deletions cut 0 bases from V and 4 bases from J, with 13 bases between. CDR1 and CDR2 from the germline V gene are LGHNA and YSLEER. CDR3 DNA sequence: TGCGCCAGCAGCCAAGATCAGGCCGCGTCAGGGGCCAACGTCCTGACTTTC. Protein sequence: CASSQDQAASGANVLTF.

This clonotype occurred a few times. The chain combines TRBV20-1 with TRBJ1-2; D not certain. Looked up from germline, CDR1 is DFQATT and CDR2 is SNEGSKA (reference sequence). Trimming left V 3 bases short and J 4 bases short, with 6 bases between. The CDR3 spans 11 residues. The chain's CDR3 is CSARTGYGYTF. For the CDR3, the DNA is TGCAGTGCTAGGACCGGCTATGGCTACACCTTC.

The chain couples TRBV15 to TRBJ2-3, with 10 bases identical to TRBD2. V lost 0 bases to trimming and J lost 7 bases; unmatched junction nucleotides: 7. From germline, CDR1 is LNHNV and CDR2 YYDKDF (reference sequence). The CDR3 sequence is 16 residues long. This chain's CDR3 is CATSREAGGHINTQYF. In DNA, the CDR3 is TGTGCCACCAGCAGAGAAGCGGGGGGGCACATTAATACGCAGTATTTT.

This chain links TRBV7-6 with TRBJ1-5, with a possible D match to TRBD1 (5 bases). V was cut by 6 bases and J by 2 bases, with 17 bases left in between. CDR3 length equals 16 residues. CDR1 SGHVS and CDR2 FNYEAQ come from the germline V gene. CDR3 loop: CASSSHGHGGNQPQHF. CDR3 sequence (DNA): TGTGCCAGCAGTTCTCACGGACACGGCGGCAATCAGCCCCAGCATTTT.

This clonotype has ten or more counts. The genes are TRBV7-9 and TRBJ2-3; D gene uncertain. CDR3 length: 13 residues. V was pared by 5 bases and J by 1 base, with 7 bases between. Germline CDR1 SEHNR, CDR2 FQNEAQ (reference sequence). The CDR3 DNA is TGTGCCAGCAGCCCTCAGGGCACAGATACGCAGTATTTT. Translation gives CASSPQGTDTQYF.

The V call is TRBV7-6, the J call TRBJ2-7; the match to TRBD1 covers 8 bases. Germline values: CDR1 SGHVS, CDR2 FNYEAQ. Trimming at V came to 2 bases and at J to 2 bases, leaving 2 bases not matched to a gene. The CDR3 runs to 14 residues. CDR3 bases: TGTGCCAGCAGCTTATGGACAGGGCCCTACGAGCAGTACTTC. This translates into CASSLWTGPYEQYF.

The V and J genes are TRBV5-1 and TRBJ1-4; tentatively, D is TRBD1 (6 bases). The CDR3 sequence is 14 residues long. V was cut by 2 bases and J by 5 bases, with 10 bases left in between. Germline CDR1 SGHRS, CDR2 YFSETQ. CDR3 sequence reads: CASSLTTGNEKLFF. The CDR3 region has the DNA TGCGCCAGCAGCTTAACCACAGGGAATGAAAAACTGTTTTTT. Full variable domain (remainder filled in from reference TRBV5-1 and TRBJ1-4): KAGVTQTPRYLIKTRGQQVTLSCSPISGHRSVSWYQQTPGQGLQFLFEYFSETQRNKGNFPGRFSGRQFSNSRSEMNVSTLELGDSALYLCASSLTTGNEKLFFGSGTQLSVL.

The chain is built from TRBV9 and TRBJ2-5; 11 bases map to TRBD2. The CDR3 contains 17 residues. Trimming took 0 bases from V and 2 from J; bases not matched to a gene: 6. CDR1 and CDR2 (germline): SGDLS, YYNGEE. The CDR3 protein is CASSVALAGGPQETQYF. The CDR3 nucleotides read TGTGCCAGCAGCGTAGCTCTAGCGGGGGGACCACAAGAGACCCAGTACTTC.

The chain joins TRBV5-4 to TRBJ2-3; 8 positions agree with TRBD2. This CDR3 spans 12 amino acids. V dropped 2 bases and J dropped 11; count of bases not matched to a gene: 4. The germline V gene has CDR1 SGHNT and CDR2 YYREEE (reference sequence). For the CDR3, the DNA is TGTGCCAGCAGCTTACGGGCGGGGGGGCAGTATTTT. Protein: CASSLRAGGQYF. Full variable domain (remainder filled in from reference TRBV5-4 and TRBJ2-3): ETGVTQSPTHLIKTRGQQVTLRCSSQSGHNTVSWYQQALGQGPQFIFQYYREEENGRGNFPPRFSGLQFPNYSSELNVNALELDDSALYLCASSLRAGGQYFGPGTRLTVL.

The CDR3 DNA reads as TGTGCCAGTAGTATAGGTCCAGGGGGTATGACTGAAGCTTTCTTT. It is translated as CASSIGPGGMTEAFF. The chain joins TRBV19 to TRBJ1-1, with 7 bases lining up with TRBD1. V was pared by 1 base and J by 5 bases, with 7 bases of the junction left unmatched. The germline V gene encodes CDR1 LNHDA and CDR2 SQIVND (reference sequence). This CDR3 comprises 15 residues.

The chain uses TRBV30 and TRBJ1-2; 7 positions match TRBD1. V trimming: 4 bases; J trimming: 8 bases; junction bases outside the gene matches: 13. CDR1 and CDR2 from the germline V gene are GTSNPN and SVGIG (reference sequence). The CDR3 consists of 14 residues. CDR3 nucleotides: TGTGCCTGGAATCAGGGGACAGTTAAGGAAGGCTACACCTTC. This encodes CAWNQGTVKEGYTF.

This clonotype appeared a single time. The chain has TRBV9 and TRBJ2-3, with no clear D. CDR3 size: 13 residues. The germline gives CDR1 SGDLS, CDR2 YYNGEE. Trimming cost V 2 bases and J 5 bases, with 9 bases left between them. CDR3 protein: CASSVDFLDTQYF. CDR3 nucleotide sequence: TGTGCCAGCAGCGTTGATTTTCTAGATACGCAGTATTTT.

This clonotype was seen just once. The chain carries TRBV4-1 and TRBJ2-1; unclear D gene. CDR3 length: 14 residues. V was trimmed by 1 base and J by 3 bases, leaving 7 bases between them. CDR1 and CDR2 (germline): MGHRA, YSYEKL. The CDR3 DNA sequence: TGCGCCAGCAGCCAAGTTGCGTTCTACAATGAGCAGTTCTTC. Translated: CASSQVAFYNEQFF.

This clonotype was seen ten or more times. The chain links TRBV7-9 to TRBJ2-1; D is ambiguous. V was clipped by 3 bases and J by 9 bases, with 3 bases between them. Germline assignment: CDR1 SEHNR and CDR2 FQNEAQ (reference sequence). The CDR3 runs 10 residues. CDR3: CASSFVEQFF. DNA for the CDR3: TGTGCCAGCAGCTTCGTTGAGCAGTTCTTC.

The CDR3 sequence is CASSFGPGLASYEQYF. The CDR3 region has the DNA TGTGCCAGCAGTTTTGGACCGGGCCTCGCGTCCTACGAGCAGTACTTC. The chain couples TRBV12-3 or TRBV12-4 to TRBJ2-7; D uncertain. V lost 3 bases to trimming and J lost 1 base, with 16 bases between them. This CDR3 spans 16 amino acids.

V and J are TRBV7-2 and TRBJ1-2; D unresolved. The CDR3 totals 13 residues. Looked up from germline, CDR1 is SGHTA and CDR2 is FQGNSA. The V and J ends lost 2 bases and 6 bases respectively, with 10 bases between them. CDR3 sequence (DNA): TGTGCCAGCAGCTTAATGAGGGCGGATGGCTACACCTTC. This translates into CASSLMRADGYTF. The full variable domain, its missing parts supplied by reference TRBV7-2 and TRBJ1-2, is GAGVSQSPSNKVTEKGKDVELRCDPISGHTALYWYRQSLGQGLEFLIYFQGNSAPDKSGLPSDRFSAERTGGSVSTLTIQRTQQEDSAVYLCASSLMRADGYTFGSGTRLTVV.

V gene TRBV7-7 combines with J gene TRBJ2-5; D unclear. The CDR3 runs to 14 residues. Germline CDR1 is SSHAT and CDR2 is FNYEAQ (reference sequence). V gave up 0 bases and J gave up 4 bases, with 9 bases separating them. For the CDR3, the DNA is TGTGCCAGCAGCTTAGCGACTGTGGGAGAGACCCAGTACTTC. Its translation: CASSLATVGETQYF.

Only a few counts were recorded for this clonotype. The J gene is TRBJ2-4, the V gene TRBV11-2; tentatively, D is TRBD1 or TRBD2 (5 bases each). The V and J ends lost 7 bases and 6 bases respectively, with 22 bases between them. Germline-derived CDR1 and CDR2 are SGHAT and FQNNGV. The CDR3 spans 16 residues. The CDR3 loop is CASTTLGTLRRNIQYF. The CDR3 DNA reads as TGTGCCAGCACCACCCTAGGGACCCTCAGGAGAAACATTCAGTACTTC.

This clonotype was observed a few times. The chain has TRBV6-2 or TRBV6-3 and TRBJ2-3, with 13 bases aligning to TRBD2. Germline V gene sequence: CDR1 MNHEY, CDR2 SVGEGT. CDR3 length equals 15 residues. After removal of 7 bases from V and 6 bases from J, the junction contained 7 bases not matched to a gene. The CDR3, as DNA: TGTGCCAGCACCCCGGGACTAGCGGGACGGGATACGCAGTATTTT. It yields the protein CASTPGLAGRDTQYF.

The chain combines TRBV2 with TRBJ2-7; D call uncertain. Deletions cut 8 bases from V and 0 bases from J, with 8 bases between. The germline gives CDR1 SNHLY, CDR2 FYNNEI. The CDR3 totals 12 residues. CDR3 in amino acids: CASGQDSYEQYF. In nucleotides, the CDR3 is TGTGCCAGCGGGCAGGACTCCTACGAGCAGTACTTC. Combining the CDR3 with reference TRBV2 and TRBJ2-7 gives the whole variable domain EPEVTQTPSHQVTQMGQEVILRCVPISNHLYFYWYRQILGQKVEFLVSFYNNEISEKSEIFDDQFSVERPDGSNFTLKIRSTKLEDSAMYFCASGQDSYEQYFGPGTRLTVT.

J is TRBJ2-4 and V is TRBV5-1; D is perhaps TRBD1 (6 bases). Trimming removed 4 bases at V and 0 bases at J, with 14 bases between. The CDR3 extends over 16 amino acids. CDR1 and CDR2 (germline): SGHRS, YFSETQ. Here the CDR3 reads CASSRGQLLAKNIQYF. In DNA form, the CDR3 reads TGCGCCAGCAGCCGGGGACAACTACTAGCCAAAAACATTCAGTACTTC.

This clonotype has more than one count but fewer than ten. The J gene is TRBJ2-1, the V gene TRBV11-2; either TRBD1 or TRBD2 may supply D (5 bases each). Germline values: CDR1 SGHAT, CDR2 FQNNGV. This CDR3 has 16 amino acids. The V end lost 4 bases, the J end lost 4 bases, and 17 bases lay between the germline ends. CDR3 coding DNA: TGTGCCAGCAGCTCAAGGGAGAGGGACCCTTACAATGAGCAGTTCTTC. It yields the protein CASSSRERDPYNEQFF.

This clonotype was observed a handful of times. The V and J genes are TRBV3-1 and TRBJ1-1; D unclear. There are 13 residues in the CDR3. Germline V gene sequence: CDR1 LGHDT, CDR2 YNNKEL (reference sequence). Trimming stripped 3 bases from V and 0 bases from J, with 5 bases between. The CDR3 coding sequence is TGTGCCAGCAGCCAGTCCCTGAACACTGAAGCTTTCTTT. This sequence encodes CASSQSLNTEAFF.

The CDR3, as DNA: TGCGCCAGCAGTTTCGGACAGGGAGCATGGGATACGCAGTATTTT. This translates into CASSFGQGAWDTQYF. This rearrangement joins TRBV4-1 to TRBJ2-3; 8 nucleotides agree with TRBD1. The CDR3 contains 15 residues. Germline lookup yields CDR1 MGHRA and CDR2 YSYEKL. Germline trimming cut 6 bases from V and 6 bases from J; bases unmatched to any gene: 11.

This sequence joins TRBV9 and TRBJ2-3, with TRBD2 matching over 12 bases. Germline V gene data show CDR1 as SGDLS and CDR2 as YYNGEE. V shed 4 bases and J 2 bases; nucleotides not matched to a gene: 5. CDR3 size: 16 residues. The CDR3 DNA sequence: TGTGCCAGCAGCCCCGGGACTAGCGGGTACACAGATACGCAGTATTTT. Protein: CASSPGTSGYTDTQYF.

This clonotype was counted a few times. The V call is TRBV20-1, the J call TRBJ2-2, with D possibly TRBD2 on 6 matching bases. Trimming left V 3 bases short and J 4 bases short, with 15 bases between. The CDR3 has 15 amino acids. CDR1 and CDR2 from the germline V gene are DFQATT and SNEGSKA (reference sequence). This chain's CDR3 is CSARAAAAGTGELFF. CDR3 DNA sequence: TGCAGTGCTAGGGCCGCGGCAGCGGGCACCGGGGAGCTGTTTTTT.

The gene calls are TRBV4-2 and TRBJ2-3; 8 nucleotides align to TRBD1. The CDR3 totals 14 residues. Germline CDR1 and CDR2: LGHNA and YNFKEQ. Trimming cost V 4 bases and J 11 bases; bases outside gene matches: 11. CDR3 bases: TGTGCCAGCAGCCGTGACCCGGGACAGGCGAAGCAGTATTTT. Amino acid sequence: CASSRDPGQAKQYF.